The rows below give T cell receptor beta chains drawn from one sample of a study of blood T cell repertoires in COVID-19. Here immunoSEQ multiplex PCR was the method, and the copy in TCRdb shows in-frame clones only, minus some. This table holds approximately 94,000 clones, 70% to 80% found once. Sequencing input: peripheral blood. These receptors originate from a woman in her 70s with acute or convalescent COVID-19. CDR3s include the opening cysteine and the closing phenylalanine or tryptophan. A D gene is named only where the DNA matches it firmly. Some rows have no size entry. The others give once, few or many, or a class for an expanded clone.

.,TRBV6-5,TRBJ1-3,.,CASSYSGGSGNTIYF,TGTGCCAGCAGCTACTCCGGGGGATCTGGAAACACCATATATTTT
TRBD1,TRBV7-2,TRBJ1-2,.,CASSPGGLGTGGSGYTF,TGTGCCAGCAGCCCAGGGGGGTTGGGGACAGGGGGCTCTGGCTACACCTTC
TRBD1,TRBV2,TRBJ1-2,.,CASSVTGAGGYTF,TGTGCCAGCAGTGTGACAGGGGCCGGTGGCTACACCTTC
TRBD1,TRBV2,TRBJ1-4,.,CASKEGAGEKLFF,TGTGCCAGCAAAGAGGGGGCGGGTGAAAAACTGTTTTTT
TRBD2,TRBV4-2,TRBJ2-3,.,CASSQLAGQTDTQYF,TGTGCCAGCAGCCAACTAGCGGGGCAGACAGATACGCAGTATTTT
.,TRBV2,TRBJ1-5,.,CASSEGQASNQPQHF,TGTGCCAGCAGTGAAGGACAGGCGAGCAATCAGCCCCAGCATTTT
.,TRBV19,TRBJ1-5,.,CASREGVYNQPQHF,TGTGCCAGTAGAGAGGGGGTATACAATCAGCCCCAGCATTTT
TRBD1,TRBV19,TRBJ1-1,few,CASRETGPNTEAFF,TGTGCCAGTAGAGAGACAGGGCCGAACACTGAAGCTTTCTTT
.,TRBV2,TRBJ1-2,.,CASKTDFSGEGGYTF,TGTGCCAGCAAGACCGATTTTTCAGGGGAGGGAGGCTACACCTTC
TRBD2,TRBV6-5,TRBJ2-2,.,CASSSLSGGVGELFF,TGTGCCAGCAGTTCGCTTAGCGGGGGGGTCGGGGAGCTGTTTTTT
TRBD1,TRBV29-1,TRBJ1-1,.,CSGDRGPEAFF,TGCAGCGGAGACAGGGGTCCTGAAGCTTTCTTT
TRBD2,TRBV9,TRBJ2-1,.,CASSVVGGDVNEQFF,TGTGCCAGCAGCGTAGTCGGGGGGGACGTCAATGAGCAGTTCTTC
.,TRBV7-6,TRBJ1-5,.,CASSLESTRTPNQPQHF,TGTGCCAGCAGCTTAGAGTCGACTCGCACACCGAATCAGCCCCAGCATTTT
.,TRBV30,TRBJ1-1,.,CAWDKNTEAFF,TGTGCCTGGGACAAAAACACTGAAGCTTTCTTT
TRBD1,TRBV3-1/TRBV3-2,TRBJ1-1,.,CASSQDWGTGRVAFF,TGTGCCAGCAGCCAAGATTGGGGGACAGGGCGAGTTGCTTTCTTT
.,TRBV6-6,TRBJ1-5,.,CASRNNNQPQHF,TGTGCCAGCAGAAATAACAATCAGCCCCAGCATTTT
.,TRBV6-5,TRBJ2-2,few,CASSRGSGELFF,TGTGCCAGCAGCCGAGGGAGCGGGGAGCTGTTTTTT
.,TRBV10-3,TRBJ2-2,.,CAISDRVGELFF,TGTGCCATCAGTGATCGTGTCGGGGAGCTGTTTTTT
.,TRBV2,TRBJ1-1,.,CASNPEVNTEAFF,TGTGCCAGCAATCCAGAGGTAAACACTGAAGCTTTCTTT
.,TRBV30,TRBJ1-4,.,CAWSVGGGVNEKLFF,TGTGCCTGGAGTGTAGGAGGGGGGGTAAATGAAAAACTGTTTTTT
.,TRBV5-1,TRBJ1-2,.,CASSPGGGNYGYTF,TGCGCCAGCAGCCCTGGTGGGGGGAACTATGGCTACACCTTC
.,TRBV10-3,TRBJ1-1,.,CAISEGAGYTEAFF,TGTGCCATCAGTGAGGGTGCAGGGTACACTGAAGCTTTCTTT
.,TRBV4-2,TRBJ2-2,few,CASSQDGGLGDSNTGELFF,TGTGCCAGCAGCCAAGATGGGGGCCTGGGGGATTCGAACACCGGGGAGCTGTTTTTT
TRBD1,TRBV7-2,TRBJ1-2,many,CASSPGTASNYGYTF,TGTGCCAGCAGCCCCGGGACAGCCTCTAACTATGGCTACACCTTC
TRBD1,TRBV6-1,TRBJ1-1,.,CASSEGIPGQAEAFF,TGTGCCAGCAGTGAAGGAATTCCGGGACAGGCGGAAGCTTTCTTT
.,TRBV19,TRBJ1-4,.,CATRGTGTSTNEKLFF,TGTGCCACCAGAGGCACAGGTACTTCAACTAATGAAAAACTGTTTTTT
.,TRBV29-1,TRBJ2-6,few,CSAADSGANVLTF,TGCAGCGCCGCGGACTCTGGGGCCAACGTCCTGACTTTC
.,TRBV6-5,TRBJ2-6,once,CASKASYGANVLTF,TGTGCCAGCAAAGCCTCTTATGGGGCCAACGTCCTGACTTTC
TRBD1,TRBV19,TRBJ1-3,.,CASDNIGTGGSGNTIYF,TGTGCCAGTGATAATATCGGGACAGGGGGCTCTGGAAACACCATATATTTT
TRBD1,TRBV7-3,TRBJ2-1,.,CASSGDRGYEQFF,TGTGCCAGCAGCGGGGACAGGGGCTATGAGCAGTTCTTC
TRBD2,TRBV3-1/TRBV3-2,TRBJ2-5,.,CASSPGTSGWETQYF,TGTGCCAGCAGTCCCGGGACTAGCGGGTGGGAGACCCAGTACTTC
TRBD2,TRBV18,TRBJ2-3,.,CASSPPSAGGRIDTQYF,TGTGCCAGCTCACCACCATCAGCGGGGGGGCGGATAGATACGCAGTATTTT
.,TRBV7-8,TRBJ1-5,once,CASSLSVGGTGFGQPQHF,TGTGCCAGCAGCTTATCTGTGGGGGGAACGGGTTTCGGTCAGCCCCAGCATTTT
TRBD1,TRBV27,TRBJ2-6,.,CASRTGGAGGANVLTF,TGTGCCAGTAGGACAGGGGGCGCGGGTGGGGCCAACGTCCTGACTTTC
.,TRBV4-1,TRBJ1-2,once,CASSQEQGNYGYTF,TGCGCCAGCAGCCAGGAACAGGGAAACTATGGCTACACCTTC
.,TRBV3-1/TRBV3-2,TRBJ1-1,.,CASSQESLLIAFF,TGTGCCAGCAGCCAAGAATCTCTCCTAATAGCTTTCTTT
TRBD1,TRBV5-1,TRBJ1-1,.,CASSKGTANTEAFF,TGCGCCAGCAGCAAGGGGACAGCGAACACTGAAGCTTTCTTT
.,TRBV10-3,TRBJ1-5,.,CAISESSGTSFMAQHF,TGTGCCATCAGTGAGTCCTCCGGGACAAGCTTTATGGCCCAGCATTTT
TRBD1,TRBV5-5,TRBJ1-6,many,CASSGGQGFYNSPLHF,TGTGCCAGCAGCGGTGGACAGGGCTTCTATAATTCACCCCTCCACTTT
TRBD2,TRBV7-2,TRBJ2-2,few,CASSRSGKVTGELFF,TGTGCCAGCAGCCGTAGCGGGAAGGTCACCGGGGAGCTGTTTTTT
.,TRBV19,TRBJ2-3,.,CASSIAGQGGLTDTQYF,TGTGCCAGTAGTATCGCCGGACAGGGAGGGTTAACAGATACGCAGTATTTT
TRBD1,TRBV6-1,TRBJ1-1,.,CASSSLDRERTEAFF,TGTGCCAGCAGTTCTCTCGACAGGGAACGGACTGAAGCTTTCTTT
.,TRBV6-5,TRBJ1-1,.,CASSYSGGTEAFF,TGTGCCAGCAGTTACTCCGGCGGCACTGAAGCTTTCTTT
TRBD2,TRBV2,TRBJ2-3,.,CASSDSGGVTDTQYF,TGTGCCAGCAGTGATAGCGGGGGAGTCACAGATACGCAGTATTTT
.,TRBV7-3,TRBJ2-2,.,CASSPYGLANTGELFF,TGTGCCAGCAGCCCGTACGGACTCGCGAACACCGGGGAGCTGTTTTTT
.,TRBV10-3,TRBJ1-6,.,CAISESEGGTYNSPLHF,TGTGCCATCAGTGAGTCCGAAGGGGGTACCTATAATTCACCCCTCCACTTT
.,TRBV4-2,TRBJ1-1,once,CASSQDTGAEAFF,TGTGCCAGCAGCCAAGACACGGGAGCTGAAGCTTTCTTT
.,TRBV19,TRBJ1-2,.,CASSPSRDIFYGYTF,TGTGCCAGTAGCCCCTCCCGGGACATATTCTATGGCTACACCTTC
TRBD2,TRBV4-2,TRBJ2-3,.,CASSQEAIAGGITDTQYF,TGTGCCAGCAGCCAAGAGGCAATAGCGGGGGGAATCACAGATACGCAGTATTTT
.,TRBV6-1,TRBJ2-5,.,CASSESLETQYF,TGTGCCAGCAGTGAAAGCCTGGAGACCCAGTACTTC
.,TRBV3-1/TRBV3-2,TRBJ2-3,.,CASSQGRRDTQYF,TGTGCCAGCAGCCAAGGTCGCAGAGATACGCAGTATTTT
TRBD1,TRBV12-5,TRBJ1-6,.,CASGLARGTGDSPLHF,TGTGCTAGTGGTTTGGCACGAGGGACAGGGGATTCACCCCTCCACTTT
.,TRBV27,TRBJ2-1,.,CASSPRGARDNEQFF,TGTGCCAGCAGTCCACGGGGGGCCAGAGACAATGAGCAGTTCTTC